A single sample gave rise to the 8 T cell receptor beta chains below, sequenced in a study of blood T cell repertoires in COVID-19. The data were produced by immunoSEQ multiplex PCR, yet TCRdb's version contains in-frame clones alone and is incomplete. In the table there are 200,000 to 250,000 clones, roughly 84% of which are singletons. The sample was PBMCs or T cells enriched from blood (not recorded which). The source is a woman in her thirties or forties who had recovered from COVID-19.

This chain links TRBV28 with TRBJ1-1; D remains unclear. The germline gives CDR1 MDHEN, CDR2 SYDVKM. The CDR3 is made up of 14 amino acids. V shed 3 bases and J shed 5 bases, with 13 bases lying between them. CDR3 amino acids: CASSLGGSRTEAFF. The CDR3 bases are TGTGCCAGCAGTTTGGGAGGGAGTAGGACTGAAGCTTTCTTT.

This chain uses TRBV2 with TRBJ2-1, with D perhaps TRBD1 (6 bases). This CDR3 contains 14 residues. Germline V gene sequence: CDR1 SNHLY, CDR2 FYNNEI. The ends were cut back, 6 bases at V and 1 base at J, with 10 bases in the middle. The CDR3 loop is CASRRDISYNEQFF. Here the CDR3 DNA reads TGTGCCAGCAGGAGGGACATTTCCTACAATGAGCAGTTCTTC.

CDR3 amino acids: CASSSDRAATNEKLFF. DNA for the CDR3: TGTGCCAGCAGTTCTGACAGGGCTGCAACTAATGAAAAACTGTTTTTT. The chain recombines TRBV28 with TRBJ1-4; 7 positions agree with TRBD1. J was trimmed by 0 bases and V by 4 bases; bases with no gene match: 5. The CDR3 contains 16 residues. Germline CDR1 is MDHEN and CDR2 is SYDVKM.

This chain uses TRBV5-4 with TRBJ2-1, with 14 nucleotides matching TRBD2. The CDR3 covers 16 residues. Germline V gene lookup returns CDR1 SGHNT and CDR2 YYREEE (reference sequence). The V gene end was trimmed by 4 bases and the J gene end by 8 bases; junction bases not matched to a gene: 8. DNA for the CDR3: TGTGCCAGCAGCCCGGGGACTAGCGGGAGTTGGTATGAGCAGTTCTTC. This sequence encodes CASSPGTSGSWYEQFF.

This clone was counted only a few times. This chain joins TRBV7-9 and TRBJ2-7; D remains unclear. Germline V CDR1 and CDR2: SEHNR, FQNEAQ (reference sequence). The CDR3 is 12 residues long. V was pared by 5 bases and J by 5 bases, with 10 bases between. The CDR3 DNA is TGTGCCAGCAGCCCGATCAGTAACGAGCAGTACTTC. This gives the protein CASSPISNEQYF.

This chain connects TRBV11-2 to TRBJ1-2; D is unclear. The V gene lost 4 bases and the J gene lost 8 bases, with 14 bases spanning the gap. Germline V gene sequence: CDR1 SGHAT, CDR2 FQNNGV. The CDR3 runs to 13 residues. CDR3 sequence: CASSSLRSLGYTF. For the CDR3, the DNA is TGTGCCAGCAGCTCACTGCGATCCCTGGGCTACACCTTC.

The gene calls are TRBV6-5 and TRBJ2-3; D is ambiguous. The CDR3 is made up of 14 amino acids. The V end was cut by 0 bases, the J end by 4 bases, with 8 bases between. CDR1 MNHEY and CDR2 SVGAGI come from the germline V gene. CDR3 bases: TGTGCCAGCAGTTACTCCGCAGGCCCAGATACGCAGTATTTT. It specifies CASSYSAGPDTQYF.

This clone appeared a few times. CDR3 sequence reads: CAISDEGREQYV. The CDR3 region has the DNA TGTGCCATCAGTGACGAGGGTCGCGAGCAGTACGTC. The gene calls are TRBV10-3 and TRBJ2-7; possibly TRBD2 for D (5 bases). The V end was cut by 3 bases, the J end by 6 bases, with 9 bases between. Germline V gene sequence: CDR1 ENHRY, CDR2 SYGVKD. The CDR3 covers 12 residues.